One sample yielded the 20 T cell receptor beta chains listed below, sequenced in a study of T cell responses to AZD1222 COVID-19 vaccine. Sequencing used immunoSEQ multiplex PCR; TCRdb keeps in-frame clones, though not all of them. Of tens of thousands of clones listed, around nine tenths were seen once; the top ten hold roughly 19%. The sample was peripheral blood, taken on day 0 of AZD1222 vaccination. The receptors originated from an adult in good health.

The rearrangement uses TRBV7-8 and TRBJ2-3; D call uncertain. The CDR3 runs to 11 residues. V shed 7 bases and J shed 8 bases, with 10 bases lying between them. Germline loops: CDR1 SGHVS, CDR2 FQNEAQ. CDR3 sequence (DNA): TGTGCCAGCACAGCTGAAATTACGCAGTATTTT. It specifies CASTAEITQYF. The full variable domain, with the rest looked up from reference TRBV7-8 and TRBJ2-3, is GAGVSQSPRYKVAKRGQDVALRCDPISGHVSLFWYQQALGQGPEFLTYFQNEAQLDKSGLPSDRFFAERPEGSVSTLKIQRTQQEDSAVYLCASTAEITQYFGPGTRLTVL.

The J gene is TRBJ2-7, the V gene TRBV13; unclear D gene. V was trimmed by 0 bases and J by 4 bases, leaving 7 bases between them. Germline CDR1 and CDR2: PRHDT and FYEKMQ (reference sequence). This CDR3 has 13 amino acids. The CDR3 nucleotides read TGTGCCAGCAGCTTAGGCAGGATATACGAGCAGTACTTC. Amino acid sequence: CASSLGRIYEQYF.

The sample holds one count of this clone. The chain's CDR3 is CASSLSVTNTEAFF. The DNA for the CDR3 is TGTGCCAGCAGCTTGTCCGTGACGAACACTGAAGCTTTCTTT. The genes are TRBV5-4 and TRBJ1-1; D is uncertain. The CDR3 covers 14 residues. Germline V CDR1 and CDR2: SGHNT, YYREEE (reference sequence). V gave up 1 base and J gave up 1 base, with 8 bases separating them.

The chain has TRBV28 and TRBJ2-7; 10 nucleotides align to TRBD1. This CDR3 contains 15 residues. Germline assignment: CDR1 MDHEN and CDR2 SYDVKM. V lost 2 bases and J lost 5; bases outside the gene matches: 6. CDR3 nucleotide sequence: TGTGCCAGCAGTTTAATCCCGGGACAGGGGAACGAGCAGTACTTC. This encodes CASSLIPGQGNEQYF.

This chain connects TRBV2 to TRBJ1-1; possibly TRBD1 for D (5 bases). Germline loops: CDR1 SNHLY, CDR2 FYNNEI. The CDR3 loop spans 15 amino acids. The V and J ends lost 3 bases and 5 bases respectively, with 16 bases between them. CDR3 nucleotide sequence: TGTGCCAGCAGTGAGACCGGGCAGGGAGGGACTGAAGCTTTCTTT. Protein: CASSETGQGGTEAFF.

This clone was found once. The rearrangement joins TRBV29-1 to TRBJ2-6; D unresolved. Germline V gene lookup returns CDR1 SQVTM and CDR2 ANQGSEA. Trimming took 4 bases from V and 0 from J, leaving 10 bases between them. CDR3 length: 15 residues. The CDR3 loop reads CSVAGTYSGANVLTF. The CDR3 nucleotides are TGCAGCGTTGCTGGCACCTACTCTGGGGCCAACGTCCTGACTTTC.

The V gene is TRBV27, the J gene TRBJ1-1; TRBD1 matches at 7 bases. V was pared by 5 bases and J by 3 bases, with 9 bases of the junction left unmatched. The germline V gene encodes CDR1 MNHEY and CDR2 SMNVEV (reference sequence). There are 15 residues in the CDR3. The CDR3 protein is CASSPNSQGDTEAFF. The CDR3 DNA sequence: TGTGCCAGCAGTCCGAATAGCCAGGGGGACACTGAAGCTTTCTTT.

V usage is TRBV15 and J usage is TRBJ2-7, with D maybe TRBD1 (5 bases). Germline V gives CDR1 LNHNV, CDR2 YYDKDF (reference sequence). This CDR3 comprises 12 residues. V lost 5 bases and J lost 6, with 11 bases in between. The CDR3 here is CATSPGSREQYF. For the CDR3, the DNA is TGTGCCACCAGCCCAGGGTCCCGCGAGCAGTACTTC.

V usage is TRBV6-5 and J usage is TRBJ1-3; 9 nucleotides line up with TRBD1. CDR1 and CDR2 from the germline V gene are MNHEY and SVGAGI. V lost 10 bases and J lost 4; bases outside the gene matches: 8. The CDR3 length is 14 residues. The CDR3 nucleotides are TGTGCCACCCTTACCGGGACAGGGGGAAACACCATATATTTT. It codes for CATLTGTGGNTIYF.

As DNA, the CDR3 is TGTGCCAGCAGCCCCCGCAGTATCCCCGGTAGCACAGATACGCAGTATTTT. Translated, it gives CASSPRSIPGSTDTQYF. The V call is TRBV3-1 (or the pseudogene TRBV3-2), the J call TRBJ2-3, with D unclear. V was shortened by 4 bases and J by 0 bases, with 17 bases between the two germline ends. This CDR3 is 17 amino acids long. From germline, CDR1 is LGHDT and CDR2 YNNKEL (reference sequence).

V is TRBV7-8 and J is TRBJ1-5; D unclear. The CDR3 runs to 13 residues. The V end was cut by 4 bases, the J end by 0 bases, with 4 bases between. From germline, CDR1 is SGHVS and CDR2 FQNEAQ. CDR3 in DNA: TGTGCCAGCAGCTCCCATAGCAATCAGCCCCAGCATTTT. It is translated as CASSSHSNQPQHF.

The rearrangement joins TRBV27 to TRBJ1-1; D ambiguous. The germline gives CDR1 MNHEY, CDR2 SMNVEV (reference sequence). V lost 1 base and J lost 1, with 10 bases in between. This CDR3 has 15 residues. The DNA of the CDR3 is TGTGCCAGCAGTTTATTTGGGCAGTCGAACACTGAAGCTTTCTTT. Translation: CASSLFGQSNTEAFF.

DNA for the CDR3: TGTGCCAGTAGTATCCCGGGACTAGCGGGGGGTTACAATGAGCAGTTCTTC. It encodes CASSIPGLAGGYNEQFF. V is TRBV19 and J is TRBJ2-1; the match to TRBD2 covers 15 bases. Germline trimming cut 3 bases from V and 4 bases from J; bases unmatched to any gene: 4. The CDR3 is 17 amino acids. Germline V lookup: CDR1 LNHDA, CDR2 SQIVND (reference sequence).

The chain links TRBV28 to TRBJ2-1; D is unresolved. Germline lookup yields CDR1 MDHEN and CDR2 SYDVKM. Trimming removed 6 bases at V and 0 bases at J, with 15 bases between. The CDR3 totals 16 residues. CDR3 nucleotides: TGTGCCAGCAGGACGACCTACCGAAGCTCCTACAATGAGCAGTTCTTC. The encoded protein is CASRTTYRSSYNEQFF.

The gene calls are TRBV18 and TRBJ2-3, with D perhaps assigned TRBD1 or TRBD2 (5 bases each). The V and J ends lost 2 bases and 4 bases respectively, with 13 bases between them. Germline values: CDR1 KGHSH, CDR2 LQKENI. The CDR3 runs to 15 residues. The CDR3 sequence is CASSPGSTGADTQYF. In DNA form, the CDR3 reads TGTGCCAGCTCACCAGGGAGCACAGGCGCAGATACGCAGTATTTT.

The V and J genes are TRBV25-1 and TRBJ1-6, with D maybe TRBD1 (5 bases). CDR1 and CDR2 from the germline V gene are MGHDK and SYGVNS. Trimming left V 5 bases short and J 9 bases short, with 17 bases between. This CDR3 region has 15 residues. The CDR3 loop reads CASSLGTVKGSPLHF. DNA for the CDR3: TGTGCCAGCAGTCTCGGGACCGTGAAGGGTTCACCCCTCCACTTT.

This clone was counted a few times. The rearrangement uses TRBV15 and TRBJ1-4, with TRBD1 identical over 7 bases. Losses at the gene ends were 5 bases for V and 3 bases for J; bases not matched to a gene: 9. Germline CDR1 LNHNV, CDR2 YYDKDF (reference sequence). The CDR3 consists of 16 residues. The CDR3 sequence is CATSSRDSRSNEKLFF. CDR3 nucleotides: TGTGCCACCAGCTCCCGGGACAGTCGATCTAATGAAAAACTGTTTTTT.

As to this clone: Additional DNA sequences in this sample encode the identical CDR3. The chain uses TRBV6-5 and TRBJ2-7; 8 positions agree with TRBD2. This CDR3 region has 14 residues. Germline trimming cut 2 bases from V and 4 bases from J; bases unmatched to any gene: 4. Germline CDR1 and CDR2: MNHEY and SVGAGI. CDR3 in amino acids: CASSYSGGPYEQYF. The CDR3 DNA is TGTGCCAGCAGTTACAGCGGGGGTCCTTACGAGCAGTACTTC.

The rearrangement links TRBV12-1 to TRBJ2-2. TRBV12-1 is a pseudogene. This CDR3 spans 16 amino acids. The CDR3 coding sequence is TGTGCCAGCAGCTTTGAGACGAAATCTGACACCGGGGAGCTGTTTTTT. This encodes CASSFETKSDTGELFF.

The chain is built from TRBV18 and TRBJ2-3, with 7 bases identical to TRBD2. V dropped 6 bases and J dropped 3; count of bases not matched to a gene: 9. Germline CDR1 and CDR2: KGHSH and LQKENI. The CDR3 spans 15 residues. For the CDR3, the DNA is TGTGCCAGCTCCCAGAGCGGGGTCGGGACAGATACGCAGTATTTT. Translation gives CASSQSGVGTDTQYF.